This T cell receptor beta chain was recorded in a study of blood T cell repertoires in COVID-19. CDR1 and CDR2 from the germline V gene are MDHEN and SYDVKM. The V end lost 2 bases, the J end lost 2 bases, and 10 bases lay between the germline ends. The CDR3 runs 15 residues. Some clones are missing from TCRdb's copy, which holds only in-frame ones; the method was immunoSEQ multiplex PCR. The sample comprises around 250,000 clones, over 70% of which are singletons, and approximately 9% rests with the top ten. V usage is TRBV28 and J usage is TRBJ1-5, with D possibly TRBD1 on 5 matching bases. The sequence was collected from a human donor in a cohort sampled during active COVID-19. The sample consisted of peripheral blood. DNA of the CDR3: TGTGCCAGCAGTTTAATAGGGGCGGGCAATCAGCCCCAGCATTTT. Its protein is CASSLIGAGNQPQHF.